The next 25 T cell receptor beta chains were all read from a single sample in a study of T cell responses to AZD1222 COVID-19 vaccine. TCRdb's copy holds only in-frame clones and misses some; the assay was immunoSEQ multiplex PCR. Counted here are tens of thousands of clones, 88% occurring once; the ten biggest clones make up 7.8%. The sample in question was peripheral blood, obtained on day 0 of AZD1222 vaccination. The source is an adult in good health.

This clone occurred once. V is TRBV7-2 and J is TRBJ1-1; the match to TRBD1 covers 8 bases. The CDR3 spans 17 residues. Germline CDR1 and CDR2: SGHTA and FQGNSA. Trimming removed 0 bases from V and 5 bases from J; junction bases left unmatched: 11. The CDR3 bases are TGTGCCAGCAGCTTAGCGGACAGGGCCACCTTTTGGACTGAAGCTTTCTTT. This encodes CASSLADRATFWTEAFF. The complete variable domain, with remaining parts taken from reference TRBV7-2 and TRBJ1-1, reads GAGVSQSPSNKVTEKGKDVELRCDPISGHTALYWYRQSLGQGLEFLIYFQGNSAPDKSGLPSDRFSAERTGGSVSTLTIQRTQQEDSAVYLCASSLADRATFWTEAFFGQGTRLTVV.

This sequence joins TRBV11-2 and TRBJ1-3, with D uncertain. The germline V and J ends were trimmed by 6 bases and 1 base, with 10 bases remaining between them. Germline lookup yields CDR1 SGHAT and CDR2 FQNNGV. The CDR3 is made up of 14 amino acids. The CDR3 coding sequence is TGTGCCAGCAGACCACCGGAGTCTGGAAACACCATATATTTT. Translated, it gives CASRPPESGNTIYF. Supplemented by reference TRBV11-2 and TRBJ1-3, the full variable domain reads EAGVAQSPRYKIIEKRQSVAFWCNPISGHATLYWYQQILGQGPKLLIQFQNNGVVDDSQLPKDRFSAERLKGVDSTLKIQPAKLEDSAVYLCASRPPESGNTIYFGEGSWLTVV.

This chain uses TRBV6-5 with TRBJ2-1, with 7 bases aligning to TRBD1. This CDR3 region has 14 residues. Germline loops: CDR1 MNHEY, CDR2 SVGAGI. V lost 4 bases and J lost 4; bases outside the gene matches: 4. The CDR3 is CASSSKDRYNEQFF. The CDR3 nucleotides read TGTGCCAGCAGTTCCAAGGACAGGTACAATGAGCAGTTCTTC.

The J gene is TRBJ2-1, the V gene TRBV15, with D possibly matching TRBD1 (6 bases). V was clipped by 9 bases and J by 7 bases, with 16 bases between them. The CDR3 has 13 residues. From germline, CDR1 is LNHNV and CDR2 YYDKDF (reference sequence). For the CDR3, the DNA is TGTGCCACGGGTACAGGGATTAAGAATGAGCAGTTCTTC. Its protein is CATGTGIKNEQFF.

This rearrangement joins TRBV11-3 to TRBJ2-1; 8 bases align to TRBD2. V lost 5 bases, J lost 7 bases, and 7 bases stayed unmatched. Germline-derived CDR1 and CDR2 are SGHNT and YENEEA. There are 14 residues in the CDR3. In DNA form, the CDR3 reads TGTGCCAGCAGCCGCGGGAGGTTGGGTAATGAGCAGTTCTTC. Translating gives CASSRGRLGNEQFF. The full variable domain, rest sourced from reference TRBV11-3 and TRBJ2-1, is EAGVVQSPRYKIIEKKQPVAFWCNPISGHNTLYWYLQNLGQGPELLIRYENEEAVDDSQLPKDRFSAERLKGVDSTLKIQPAELGDSAVYLCASSRGRLGNEQFFGPGTRLTVL.

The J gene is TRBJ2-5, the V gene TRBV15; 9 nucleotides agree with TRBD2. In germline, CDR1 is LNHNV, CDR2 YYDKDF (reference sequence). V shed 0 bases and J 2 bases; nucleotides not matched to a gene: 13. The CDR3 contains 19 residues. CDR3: CATSRDYSASGTLQETQYF. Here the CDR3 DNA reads TGTGCCACCAGCAGAGATTATTCGGCTAGCGGGACCCTACAAGAGACCCAGTACTTC.

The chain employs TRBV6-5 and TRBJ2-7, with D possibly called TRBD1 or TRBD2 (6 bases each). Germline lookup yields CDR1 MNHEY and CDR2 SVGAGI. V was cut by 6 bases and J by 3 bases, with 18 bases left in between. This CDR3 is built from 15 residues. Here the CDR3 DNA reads TGTGCCAGCAGAGTATGGGGGGCCTGTTTCTACGAGCAGTACTTC. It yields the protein CASRVWGACFYEQYF.

This CDR3 reads CASSPDHSGRAVNEQFF. CDR3 DNA sequence: TGCGCCAGCAGCCCCGACCATAGCGGGAGAGCTGTCAATGAGCAGTTCTTC. V and J are TRBV5-1 and TRBJ2-1, with 9 bases that match TRBD2. CDR3 size: 17 residues. Per the germline V gene, CDR1 is SGHRS and CDR2 is YFSETQ. J gave up 6 bases and V 4 bases, and 14 bases lay outside the gene matches.

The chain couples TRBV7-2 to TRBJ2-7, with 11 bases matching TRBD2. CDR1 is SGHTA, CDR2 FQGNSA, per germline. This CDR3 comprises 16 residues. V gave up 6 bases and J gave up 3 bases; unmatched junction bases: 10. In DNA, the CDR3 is TGTGCCAGCAGTCCCTCCGGGACTAGCGGATTCTACGAGCAGTACTTC. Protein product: CASSPSGTSGFYEQYF.

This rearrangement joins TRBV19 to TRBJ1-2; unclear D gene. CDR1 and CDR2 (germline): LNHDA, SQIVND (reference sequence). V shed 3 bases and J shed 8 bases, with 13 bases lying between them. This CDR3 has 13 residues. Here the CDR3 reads CASSMVEVGGYTF. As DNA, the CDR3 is TGTGCCAGTAGTATGGTTGAAGTTGGGGGCTACACCTTC.

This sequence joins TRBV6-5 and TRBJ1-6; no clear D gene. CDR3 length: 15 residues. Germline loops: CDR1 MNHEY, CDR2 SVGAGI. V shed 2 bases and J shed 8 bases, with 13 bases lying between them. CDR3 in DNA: TGTGCCAGCAGTTACACCCGGGGAAAGGATTCACCCCTCCACTTT. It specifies CASSYTRGKDSPLHF.

CDR3 in DNA: TGTGCCAGCAGTGACAGCAATGAGCAGTTCTTC. Protein sequence: CASSDSNEQFF. The V call is TRBV6-6, the J call TRBJ2-1; TRBD1 might be the D (5 bases). V was clipped by 5 bases and J by 6 bases, with 5 bases between them. The CDR3 loop spans 11 amino acids. Germline-derived CDR1 and CDR2 are MNHNY and SVGAGI (reference sequence).

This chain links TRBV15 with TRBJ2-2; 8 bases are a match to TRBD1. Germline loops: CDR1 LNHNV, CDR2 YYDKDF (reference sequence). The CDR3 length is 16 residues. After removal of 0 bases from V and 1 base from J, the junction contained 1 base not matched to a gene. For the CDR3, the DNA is TGTGCCACCAGCAGAGACGGACAGGGGAACACCGGGGAGCTGTTTTTT. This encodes CATSRDGQGNTGELFF.

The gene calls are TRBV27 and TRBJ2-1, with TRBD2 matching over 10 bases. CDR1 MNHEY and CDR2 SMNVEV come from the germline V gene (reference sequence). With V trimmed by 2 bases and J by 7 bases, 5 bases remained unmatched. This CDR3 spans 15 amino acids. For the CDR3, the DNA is TGTGCCAGCAGTTTAGGGGCTAGCGGGAGAAATGAGCAGTTCTTC. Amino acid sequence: CASSLGASGRNEQFF.

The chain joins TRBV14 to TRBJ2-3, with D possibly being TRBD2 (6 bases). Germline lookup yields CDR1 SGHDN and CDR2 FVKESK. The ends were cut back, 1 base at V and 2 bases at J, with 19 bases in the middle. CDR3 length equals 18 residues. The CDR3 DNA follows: TGTGCCAGCAGCCAAGGAGTGATGCCTAGCGATTCCACAGATACGCAGTATTTT. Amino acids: CASSQGVMPSDSTDTQYF. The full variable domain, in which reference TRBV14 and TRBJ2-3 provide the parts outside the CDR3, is EAGVTQFPSHSVIEKGQTVTLRCDPISGHDNLYWYRRVMGKEIKFLLHFVKESKQDESGMPNNRFLAERTGGTYSTLKVQPAELEDSGVYFCASSQGVMPSDSTDTQYFGPGTRLTVL.

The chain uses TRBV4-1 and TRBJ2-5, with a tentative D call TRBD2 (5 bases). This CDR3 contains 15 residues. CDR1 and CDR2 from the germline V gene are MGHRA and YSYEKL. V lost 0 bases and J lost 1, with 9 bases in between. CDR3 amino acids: CASSQDGGLQETQYF. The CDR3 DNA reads TGCGCCAGCAGCCAAGATGGAGGACTCCAAGAGACCCAGTACTTC.

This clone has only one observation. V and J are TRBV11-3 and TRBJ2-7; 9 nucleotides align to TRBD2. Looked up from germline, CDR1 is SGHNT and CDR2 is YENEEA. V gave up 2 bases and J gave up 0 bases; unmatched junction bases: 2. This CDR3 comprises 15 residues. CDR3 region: CASSLSSGASYEQYF. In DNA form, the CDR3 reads TGTGCCAGCAGCTTATCTAGCGGGGCCTCCTACGAGCAGTACTTC.

In DNA, the CDR3 is TGTGCCAGCAGTTTGCTAACCCCGGGGGGGAGGGCGAGGATGGAGCAGTTCTTC. Translation gives CASSLLTPGGRARMEQFF. V gene TRBV27 combines with J gene TRBJ2-1; 8 positions agree with TRBD2. The CDR3 covers 18 residues. Germline V gene sequence: CDR1 MNHEY, CDR2 SMNVEV (reference sequence). V was clipped by 3 bases and J by 10 bases; unmatched bases: 20.

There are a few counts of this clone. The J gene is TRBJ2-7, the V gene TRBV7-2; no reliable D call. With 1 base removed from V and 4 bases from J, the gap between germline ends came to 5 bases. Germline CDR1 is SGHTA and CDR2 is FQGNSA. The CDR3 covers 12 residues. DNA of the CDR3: TGTGCCAGCAGCTTAGTTGGGTACGAGCAGTACTTC. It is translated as CASSLVGYEQYF.

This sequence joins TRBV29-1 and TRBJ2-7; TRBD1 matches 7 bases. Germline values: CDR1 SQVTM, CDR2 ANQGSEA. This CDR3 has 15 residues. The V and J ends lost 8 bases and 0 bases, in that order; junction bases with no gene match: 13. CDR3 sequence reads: CSPHWKGQPSYEQYF. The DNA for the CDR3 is TGCAGCCCACATTGGAAGGGACAGCCCTCCTACGAGCAGTACTTC.

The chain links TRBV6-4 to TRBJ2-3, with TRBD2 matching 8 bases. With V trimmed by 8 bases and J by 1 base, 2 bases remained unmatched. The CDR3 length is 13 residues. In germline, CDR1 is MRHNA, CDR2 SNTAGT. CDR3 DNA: TGTGCCAGCGCGGGGGGAGGCACAGATACGCAGTATTTT. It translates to CASAGGGTDTQYF.

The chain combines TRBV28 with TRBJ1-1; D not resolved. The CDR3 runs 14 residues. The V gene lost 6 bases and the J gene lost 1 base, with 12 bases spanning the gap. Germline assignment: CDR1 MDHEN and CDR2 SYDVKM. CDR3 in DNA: TGTGCCAGCAGCCCAGACCTGCCGAACACTGAAGCTTTCTTT. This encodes CASSPDLPNTEAFF.

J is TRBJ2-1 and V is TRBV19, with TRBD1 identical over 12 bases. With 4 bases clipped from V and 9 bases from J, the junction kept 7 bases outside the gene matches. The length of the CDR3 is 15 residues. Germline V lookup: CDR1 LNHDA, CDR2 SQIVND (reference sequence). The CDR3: CASSKGQGAVGEQFF. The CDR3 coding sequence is TGTGCCAGTAGTAAGGGACAGGGGGCGGTAGGTGAGCAGTTCTTC.

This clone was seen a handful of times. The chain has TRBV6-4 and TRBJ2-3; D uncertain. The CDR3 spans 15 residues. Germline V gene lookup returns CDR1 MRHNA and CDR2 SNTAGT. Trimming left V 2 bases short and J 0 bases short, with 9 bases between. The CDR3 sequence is CASSDTASSTDTQYF. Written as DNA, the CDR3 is TGTGCCAGCAGTGACACGGCGTCAAGCACAGATACGCAGTATTTT.

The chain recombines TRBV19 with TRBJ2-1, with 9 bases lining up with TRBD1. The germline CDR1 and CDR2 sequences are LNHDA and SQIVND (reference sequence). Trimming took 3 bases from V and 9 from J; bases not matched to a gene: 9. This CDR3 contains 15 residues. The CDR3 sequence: CASSIGGQGSVEQFF. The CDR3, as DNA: TGTGCCAGTAGTATTGGGGGACAGGGTTCGGTTGAGCAGTTCTTC.